A single sample gave rise to the 12 T cell receptor beta chains below, sequenced in a study of blood T cell repertoires in COVID-19. Assay used: immunoSEQ multiplex PCR; TCRdb lists only in-frame clones, some missing. The sample yields 98,000 or so clones, about 82% seen once. The sample comprised peripheral blood. Receptors originate from a woman in her sixties in a cohort sampled during active or convalescent COVID-19.

This CDR3 is CASSRTSGGQNKFYF. The CDR3, as DNA: TGTGCCAGCAGCCGGACTAGCGGGGGGCAAAACAAGTTTTACTTC. The chain is built from TRBV3-1 (or the pseudogene TRBV3-2) and TRBJ2-7; 14 nucleotides line up with TRBD2. With 4 bases clipped from V and 13 bases from J, the junction kept 12 bases outside the gene matches. Germline V gene lookup returns CDR1 LGHDT and CDR2 YNNKEL (reference sequence). The CDR3 is made up of 15 amino acids.

The V gene is TRBV9, the J gene TRBJ2-7; tentative D call: TRBD1 (6 bases). CDR1 and CDR2 from the germline V gene are SGDLS and YYNGEE. V dropped 5 bases and J dropped 4 bases, with 19 bases sitting between them. This CDR3 region has 15 residues. The chain's CDR3 is CASSEGWAGVYEQYF. CDR3 in DNA: TGTGCCAGCAGTGAGGGTTGGGCAGGGGTATACGAGCAGTACTTC.

The chain links TRBV7-2 to TRBJ2-7; 9 bases fit TRBD1. Germline-derived CDR1 and CDR2 are SGHTA and FQGNSA. Trimming at V came to 8 bases and at J to 4 bases, leaving 6 bases not matched to a gene. The CDR3 totals 13 residues. The CDR3 nucleotides read TGTGCCAGCCGTCTTGGACAGGGGTACGAGCAGTACTTC. The encoded protein is CASRLGQGYEQYF.

This sequence joins TRBV14 and TRBJ1-2; D call uncertain. V shed 5 bases and J shed 3 bases, with 13 bases lying between them. The germline V gene encodes CDR1 SGHDN and CDR2 FVKESK. CDR3 length: 14 residues. CDR3 loop: CASSWAGGDYGYTF. The DNA of the CDR3 is TGTGCCAGCAGCTGGGCGGGAGGCGACTATGGCTACACCTTC.

The chain couples TRBV6-6 to TRBJ2-1, with 9 bases identical to TRBD2. With 2 bases clipped from V and 4 bases from J, the junction kept 3 bases outside the gene matches. This CDR3 is built from 15 residues. CDR1 is MNHNY, CDR2 SVGAGI, per germline (reference sequence). The CDR3 reads CASSYTLAGYNEQFF. CDR3 DNA: TGTGCCAGCAGTTACACCCTAGCGGGGTACAATGAGCAGTTCTTC.

The chain combines TRBV6-1 with TRBJ1-5; 9 bases map to TRBD1. Per the germline V gene, CDR1 is MNHNS and CDR2 is SASEGT. CDR3 length equals 15 residues. V was pared by 3 bases and J by 3 bases, with 3 bases of the junction left unmatched. The CDR3 DNA is TGTGCCAGCAGTGAGGACAGGGGTGACAATCAGCCCCAGCATTTT. Translation gives CASSEDRGDNQPQHF.

The chain combines TRBV3-1 (or the pseudogene TRBV3-2) with TRBJ2-2; D not resolved. The CDR3 loop spans 16 amino acids. The V end was cut by 4 bases, the J end by 4 bases, with 16 bases between. CDR1 is LGHDT and CDR2 is YNNKEL in the germline V gene (reference sequence). CDR3 region: CASSPMTAGSTGELFF. The CDR3 DNA reads as TGTGCCAGCAGCCCTATGACGGCCGGGTCCACCGGGGAGCTGTTTTTT.

V is TRBV15 and J is TRBJ2-7; D gene ambiguous. Germline assignment: CDR1 LNHNV and CDR2 YYDKDF (reference sequence). The CDR3 loop spans 15 amino acids. V was pared by 0 bases and J by 4 bases, with 13 bases between. CDR3 DNA sequence: TGTGCCACCAGCAGAGATCACCGCCGGCGGTACGAGCAGTACTTC. Translated: CATSRDHRRRYEQYF.

The V call is TRBV27, the J call TRBJ2-7; TRBD2 aligns across 9 bases. V shed 6 bases and J 0 bases; nucleotides not matched to a gene: 3. Germline V gene sequence: CDR1 MNHEY, CDR2 SMNVEV (reference sequence). This CDR3 has 14 residues. The CDR3, as DNA: TGTGCCAGCAGGTCTAGCGGGATCTCCTACGAGCAGTACTTC. It codes for CASRSSGISYEQYF.

The V call is TRBV5-6, the J call TRBJ2-7, with 7 bases fitting TRBD2. Germline V gives CDR1 SGHDT, CDR2 YYEEEE. The J segment lost 1 base and the V segment lost 5 bases, leaving 9 bases of the junction unmatched. This CDR3 spans 15 amino acids. In DNA, the CDR3 is TGTGCCAGCAGACCCCGACTAGCCATTTCCTACGAGCAGTACTTC. This codes for CASRPRLAISYEQYF. The full variable domain, with the rest looked up from reference TRBV5-6 and TRBJ2-7, is DAGVTQSPTHLIKTRGQQVTLRCSPKSGHDTVSWYQQALGQGPQFIFQYYEEEERQRGNFPDRFSGHQFPNYSSELNVNALLLGDSALYLCASRPRLAISYEQYFGPGTRLTVT.

J is TRBJ2-7 and V is TRBV29-1; 14 positions agree with TRBD2. The CDR3 is 14 amino acids. V dropped 4 bases and J dropped 7; count of bases not matched to a gene: 6. Germline-derived CDR1 and CDR2 are SQVTM and ANQGSEA. The CDR3 DNA sequence: TGCAGCGTTGGACTAGCGGGAGGGCCTCGGGAGCAGTACTTC. Protein sequence: CSVGLAGGPREQYF.

The chain carries TRBV7-5 and TRBJ2-7; no check of the table's D call, TRBD1, against the DNA was made. TRBV7-5 is shown as a pseudogene. There are 16 residues in the CDR3. The CDR3 here is CARSLAGGQGVSEQYF. In nucleotides, the CDR3 is TGTGCCAGAAGCTTAGCGGGGGGACAGGGAGTAAGCGAGCAGTACTTC.